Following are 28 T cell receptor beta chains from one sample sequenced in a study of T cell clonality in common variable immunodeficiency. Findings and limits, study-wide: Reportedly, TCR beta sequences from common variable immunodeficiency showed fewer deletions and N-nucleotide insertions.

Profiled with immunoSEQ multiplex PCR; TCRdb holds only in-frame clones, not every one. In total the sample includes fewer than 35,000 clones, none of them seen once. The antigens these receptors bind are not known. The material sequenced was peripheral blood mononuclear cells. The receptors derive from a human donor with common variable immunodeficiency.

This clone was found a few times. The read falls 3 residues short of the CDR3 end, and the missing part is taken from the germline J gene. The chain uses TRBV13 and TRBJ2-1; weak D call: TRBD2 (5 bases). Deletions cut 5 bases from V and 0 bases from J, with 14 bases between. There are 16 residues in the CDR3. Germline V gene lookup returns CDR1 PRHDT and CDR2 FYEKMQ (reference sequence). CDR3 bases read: TGTGCCAGCAGCCCTCCGGACTGGAGCTCCTACAATGAG. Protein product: CASSPPDWSSYNE. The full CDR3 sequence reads CASSPPDWSSYNEQFF.

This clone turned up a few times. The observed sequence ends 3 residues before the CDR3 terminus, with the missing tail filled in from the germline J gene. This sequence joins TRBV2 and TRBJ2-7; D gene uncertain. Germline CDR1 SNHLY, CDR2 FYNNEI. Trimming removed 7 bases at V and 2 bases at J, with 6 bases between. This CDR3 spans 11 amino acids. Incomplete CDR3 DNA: TGTGCCAGCATTTCTCCCTACGAG. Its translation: CASISPYE. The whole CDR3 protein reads CASISPYEQYF.

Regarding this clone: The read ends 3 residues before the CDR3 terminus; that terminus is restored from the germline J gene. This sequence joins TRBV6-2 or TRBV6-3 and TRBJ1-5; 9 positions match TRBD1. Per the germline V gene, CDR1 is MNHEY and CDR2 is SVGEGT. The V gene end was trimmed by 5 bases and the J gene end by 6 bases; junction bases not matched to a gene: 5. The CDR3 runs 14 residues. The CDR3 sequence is CASSRTGEVQPQHF. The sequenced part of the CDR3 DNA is TGTGCCAGCAGTCGGACAGGGGAGGTTCAGCCC.

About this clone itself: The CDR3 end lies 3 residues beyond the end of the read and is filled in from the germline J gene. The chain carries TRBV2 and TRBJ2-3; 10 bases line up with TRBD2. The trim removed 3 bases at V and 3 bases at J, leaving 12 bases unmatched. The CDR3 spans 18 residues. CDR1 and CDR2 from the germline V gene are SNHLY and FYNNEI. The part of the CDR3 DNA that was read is TGTGCCAGCAGTGAGGGTGGGTCTAGCGGGGGACGGACAGATACG. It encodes CASSEGGSSGGRTDT. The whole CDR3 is CASSEGGSSGGRTDTQYF.

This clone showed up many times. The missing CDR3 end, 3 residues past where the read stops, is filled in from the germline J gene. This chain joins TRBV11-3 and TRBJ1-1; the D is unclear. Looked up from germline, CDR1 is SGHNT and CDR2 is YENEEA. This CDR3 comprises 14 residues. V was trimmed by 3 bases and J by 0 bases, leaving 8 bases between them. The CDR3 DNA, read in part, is TGTGCCAGCAGCTTGACGGGGTTGAACACTGAA. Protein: CASSLTGLNTE. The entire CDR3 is CASSLTGLNTEAFF.

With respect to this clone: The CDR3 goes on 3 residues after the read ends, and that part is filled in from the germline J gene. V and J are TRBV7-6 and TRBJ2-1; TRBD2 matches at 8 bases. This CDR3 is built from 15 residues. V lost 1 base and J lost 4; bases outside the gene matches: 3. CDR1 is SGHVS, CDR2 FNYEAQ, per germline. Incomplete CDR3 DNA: TGTGCCAGCAGCTTAGATAGCGGGGCGTACAATGAG. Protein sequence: CASSLDSGAYNE. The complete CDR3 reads CASSLDSGAYNEQFF.

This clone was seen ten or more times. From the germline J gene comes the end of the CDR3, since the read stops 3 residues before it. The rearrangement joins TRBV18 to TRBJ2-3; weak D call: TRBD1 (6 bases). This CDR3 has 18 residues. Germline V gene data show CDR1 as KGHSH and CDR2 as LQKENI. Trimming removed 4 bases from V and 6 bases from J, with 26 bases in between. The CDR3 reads CASSLSATWTAARDTQYF. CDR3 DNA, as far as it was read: TGTGCCAGCTCACTCTCAGCAACCTGGACAGCCGCGAGGGATACG.

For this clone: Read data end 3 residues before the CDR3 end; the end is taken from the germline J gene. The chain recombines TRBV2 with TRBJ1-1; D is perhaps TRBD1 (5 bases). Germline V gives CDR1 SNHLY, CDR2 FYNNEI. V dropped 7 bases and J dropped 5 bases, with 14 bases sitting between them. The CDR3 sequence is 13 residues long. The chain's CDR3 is CASMLRGDTEAFF. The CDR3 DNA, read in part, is TGTGCCAGCATGTTGAGAGGGGATACTGAA.

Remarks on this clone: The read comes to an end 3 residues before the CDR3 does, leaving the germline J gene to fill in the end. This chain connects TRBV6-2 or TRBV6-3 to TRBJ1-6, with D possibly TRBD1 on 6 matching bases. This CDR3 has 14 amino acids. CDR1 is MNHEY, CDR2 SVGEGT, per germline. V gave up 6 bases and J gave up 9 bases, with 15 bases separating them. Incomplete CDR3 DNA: TGTGCCAGCAGCCCTAACAGGGTCTCTTCACCC. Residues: CASSPNRVSSP. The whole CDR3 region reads CASSPNRVSSPLHF.

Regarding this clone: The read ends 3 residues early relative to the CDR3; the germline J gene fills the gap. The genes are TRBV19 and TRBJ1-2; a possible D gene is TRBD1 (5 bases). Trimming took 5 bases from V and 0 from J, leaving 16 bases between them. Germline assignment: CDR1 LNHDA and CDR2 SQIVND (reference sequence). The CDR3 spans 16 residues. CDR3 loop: CASSAWGVAANYGYTF. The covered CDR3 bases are TGTGCCAGTAGTGCCTGGGGGGTTGCGGCTAACTATGGC.

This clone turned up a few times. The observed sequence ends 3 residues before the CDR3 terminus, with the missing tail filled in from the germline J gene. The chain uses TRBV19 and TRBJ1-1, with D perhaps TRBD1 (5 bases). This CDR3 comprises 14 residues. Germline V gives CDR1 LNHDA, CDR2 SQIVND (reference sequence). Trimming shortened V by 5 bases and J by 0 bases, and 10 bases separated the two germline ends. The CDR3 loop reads CASSRDSMNTEAFF. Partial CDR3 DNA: TGTGCCAGTAGTCGGGACTCCATGAACACTGAA.

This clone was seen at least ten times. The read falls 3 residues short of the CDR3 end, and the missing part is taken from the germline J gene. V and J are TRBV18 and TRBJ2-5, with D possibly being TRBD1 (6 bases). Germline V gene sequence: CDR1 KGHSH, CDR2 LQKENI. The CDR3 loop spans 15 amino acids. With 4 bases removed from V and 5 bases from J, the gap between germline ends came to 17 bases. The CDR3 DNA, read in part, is TGTGCCAGCTCACTAAGTGGGACATTGGGGGAGACC. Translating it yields CASSLSGTLGET. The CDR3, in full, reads CASSLSGTLGETQYF.

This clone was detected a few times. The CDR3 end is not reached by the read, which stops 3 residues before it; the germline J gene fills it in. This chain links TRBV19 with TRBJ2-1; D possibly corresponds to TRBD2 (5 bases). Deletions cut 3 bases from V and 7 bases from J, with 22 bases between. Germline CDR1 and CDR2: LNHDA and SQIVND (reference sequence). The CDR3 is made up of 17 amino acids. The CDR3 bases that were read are TGTGCCAGTAGTATGGCCAGGCAAGTACTTAGCGCGAATGAG. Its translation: CASSMARQVLSANE. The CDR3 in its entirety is CASSMARQVLSANEQFF.

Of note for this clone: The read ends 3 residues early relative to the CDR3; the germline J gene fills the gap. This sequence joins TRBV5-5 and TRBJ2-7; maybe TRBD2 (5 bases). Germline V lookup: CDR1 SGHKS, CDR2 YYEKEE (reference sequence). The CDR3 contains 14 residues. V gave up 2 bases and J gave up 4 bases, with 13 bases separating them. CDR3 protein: CASSFGLTLYEQYF. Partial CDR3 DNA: TGTGCCAGCAGCTTTGGACTGACATTATACGAG.

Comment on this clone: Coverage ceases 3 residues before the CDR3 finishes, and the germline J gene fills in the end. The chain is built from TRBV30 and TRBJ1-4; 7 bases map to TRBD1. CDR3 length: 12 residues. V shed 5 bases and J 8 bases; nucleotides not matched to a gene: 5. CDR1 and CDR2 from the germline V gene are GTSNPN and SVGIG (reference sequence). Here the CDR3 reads CAWSQGEEKLFF. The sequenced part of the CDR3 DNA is TGTGCCTGGTCCCAGGGGGAAGAAAAA.

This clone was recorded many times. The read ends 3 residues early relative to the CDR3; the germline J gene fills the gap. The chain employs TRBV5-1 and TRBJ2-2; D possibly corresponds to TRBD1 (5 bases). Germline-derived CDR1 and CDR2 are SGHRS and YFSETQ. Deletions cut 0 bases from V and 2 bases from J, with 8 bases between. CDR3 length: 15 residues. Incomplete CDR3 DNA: TGCGCCAGCAGCTTGGGACAGACCAACACCGGGGAG. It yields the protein CASSLGQTNTGE. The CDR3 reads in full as CASSLGQTNTGELFF.

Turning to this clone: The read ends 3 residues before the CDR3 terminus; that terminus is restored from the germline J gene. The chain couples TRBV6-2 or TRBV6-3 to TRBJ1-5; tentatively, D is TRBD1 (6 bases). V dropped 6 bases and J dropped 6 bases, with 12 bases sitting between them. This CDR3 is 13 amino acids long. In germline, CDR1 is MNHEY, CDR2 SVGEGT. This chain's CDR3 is CASSIGQIQPQHF. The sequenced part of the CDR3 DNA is TGTGCCAGCAGCATAGGACAGATTCAGCCC.

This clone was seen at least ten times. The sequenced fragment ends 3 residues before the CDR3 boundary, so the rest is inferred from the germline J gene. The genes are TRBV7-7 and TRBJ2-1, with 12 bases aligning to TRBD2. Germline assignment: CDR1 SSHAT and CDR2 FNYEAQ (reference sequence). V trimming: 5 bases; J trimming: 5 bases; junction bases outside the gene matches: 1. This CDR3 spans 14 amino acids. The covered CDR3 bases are TGTGCCAGCAGCCGGACTAGCGGGGACAATGAG. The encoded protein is CASSRTSGDNE. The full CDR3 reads CASSRTSGDNEQFF.

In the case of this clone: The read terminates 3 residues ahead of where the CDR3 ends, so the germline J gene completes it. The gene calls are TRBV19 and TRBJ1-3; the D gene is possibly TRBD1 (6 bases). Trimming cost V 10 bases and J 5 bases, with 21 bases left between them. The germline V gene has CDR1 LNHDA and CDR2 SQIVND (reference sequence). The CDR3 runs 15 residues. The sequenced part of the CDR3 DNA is TGTGCCACCGGCGGGGGACAAGCGGTCCGAAACACC. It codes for CATGGGQAVRNT. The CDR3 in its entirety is CATGGGQAVRNTIYF.

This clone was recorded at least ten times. CDR3 in amino acids: CSARGGPFPTSGVTDTQYF. The CDR3 bases that were read are TGCAGTGCTAGAGGGGGTCCGTTTCCGACTAGCGGGGTCACAGATACG. J is TRBJ2-3 and V is TRBV20-1, with 11 bases aligning to TRBD2. The CDR3 extends 3 residues past the end of the read, so its final part is completed from the germline J gene. The CDR3 covers 19 residues. The V and J ends lost 1 base and 2 bases, in that order; junction bases with no gene match: 14. Germline V gene lookup returns CDR1 DFQATT and CDR2 SNEGSKA (reference sequence).

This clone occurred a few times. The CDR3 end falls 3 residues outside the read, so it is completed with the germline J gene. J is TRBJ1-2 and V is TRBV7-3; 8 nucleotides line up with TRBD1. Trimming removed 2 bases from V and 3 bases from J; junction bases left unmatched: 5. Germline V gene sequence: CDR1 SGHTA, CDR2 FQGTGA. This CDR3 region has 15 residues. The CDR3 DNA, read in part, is TGTGCCAGCAGCTTAGATAGCAGGGGGCACTATGGC. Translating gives CASSLDSRGHYG. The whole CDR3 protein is CASSLDSRGHYGYTF.

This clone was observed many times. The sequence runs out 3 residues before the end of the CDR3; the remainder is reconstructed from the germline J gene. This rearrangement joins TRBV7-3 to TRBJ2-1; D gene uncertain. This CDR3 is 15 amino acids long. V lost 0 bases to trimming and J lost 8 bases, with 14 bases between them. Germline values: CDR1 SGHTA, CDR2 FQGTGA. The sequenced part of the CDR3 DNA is TGTGCCAGCAGCTTAACACCGCTGGGTAGGGATGAG. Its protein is CASSLTPLGRDE. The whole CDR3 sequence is CASSLTPLGRDEQFF. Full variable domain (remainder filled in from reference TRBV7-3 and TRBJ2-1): GAGVSQTPSNKVTEKGKYVELRCDPISGHTALYWYRQSLGQGPEFLIYFQGTGAADDSGLPNDRFFAVRPEGSVSTLKIQRTERGDSAVYLCASSLTPLGRDEQFFGPGTRLTVL.

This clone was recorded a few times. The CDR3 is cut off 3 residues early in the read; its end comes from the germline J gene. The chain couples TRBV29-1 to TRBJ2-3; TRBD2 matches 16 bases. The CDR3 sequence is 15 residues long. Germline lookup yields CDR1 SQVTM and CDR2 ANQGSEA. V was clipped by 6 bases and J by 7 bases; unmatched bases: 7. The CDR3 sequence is CSVPRGLAGGHTQYF. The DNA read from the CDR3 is TGCAGCGTACCCCGGGGACTAGCGGGGGGGCATACG.

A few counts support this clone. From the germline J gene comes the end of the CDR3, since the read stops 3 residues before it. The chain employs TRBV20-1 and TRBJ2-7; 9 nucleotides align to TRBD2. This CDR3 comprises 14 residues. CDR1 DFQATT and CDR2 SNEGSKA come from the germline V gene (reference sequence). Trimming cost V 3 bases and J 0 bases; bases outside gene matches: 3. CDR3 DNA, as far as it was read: TGCAGTGCTAGGCTAGCGGGGAGCTCCTACGAG. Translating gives CSARLAGSSYE. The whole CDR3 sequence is CSARLAGSSYEQYF.

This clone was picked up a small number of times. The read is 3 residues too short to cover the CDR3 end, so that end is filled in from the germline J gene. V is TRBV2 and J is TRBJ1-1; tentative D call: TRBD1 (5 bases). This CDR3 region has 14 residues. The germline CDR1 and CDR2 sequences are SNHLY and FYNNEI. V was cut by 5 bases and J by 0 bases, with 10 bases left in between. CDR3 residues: CASSPGGVNTEAFF. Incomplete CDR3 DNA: TGTGCCAGCAGTCCCGGGGGGGTGAACACTGAA.

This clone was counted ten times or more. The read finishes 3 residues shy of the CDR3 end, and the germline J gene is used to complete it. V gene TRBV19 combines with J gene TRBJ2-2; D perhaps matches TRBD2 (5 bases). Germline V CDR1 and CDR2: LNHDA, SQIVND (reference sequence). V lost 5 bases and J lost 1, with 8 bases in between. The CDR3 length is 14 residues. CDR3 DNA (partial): TGTGCCAGTAGTTTTACTAGGAACACCGGGGAG. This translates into CASSFTRNTGE. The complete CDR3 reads CASSFTRNTGELFF.

The CDR3: CASSYGAGGSYEQYF. The sequenced CDR3 bases are TGTGCCAGTAGTTACGGAGCGGGGGGTTCCTACGAG. This chain connects TRBV19 to TRBJ2-7, with 9 bases aligning to TRBD2. The CDR3 end falls 3 residues outside the read, so it is completed with the germline J gene. This CDR3 is built from 15 residues. Germline V gene sequence: CDR1 LNHDA, CDR2 SQIVND (reference sequence). The J segment lost 1 base and the V segment lost 5 bases, leaving 6 bases of the junction unmatched.

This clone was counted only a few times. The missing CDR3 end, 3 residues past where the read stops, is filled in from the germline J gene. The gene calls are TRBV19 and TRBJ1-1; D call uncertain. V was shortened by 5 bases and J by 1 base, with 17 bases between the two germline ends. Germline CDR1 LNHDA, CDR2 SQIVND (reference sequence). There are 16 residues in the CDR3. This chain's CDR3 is CASSSTPRRENTEAFF. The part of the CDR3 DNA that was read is TGTGCCAGTAGTTCGACTCCCAGGCGGGAGAACACTGAA.